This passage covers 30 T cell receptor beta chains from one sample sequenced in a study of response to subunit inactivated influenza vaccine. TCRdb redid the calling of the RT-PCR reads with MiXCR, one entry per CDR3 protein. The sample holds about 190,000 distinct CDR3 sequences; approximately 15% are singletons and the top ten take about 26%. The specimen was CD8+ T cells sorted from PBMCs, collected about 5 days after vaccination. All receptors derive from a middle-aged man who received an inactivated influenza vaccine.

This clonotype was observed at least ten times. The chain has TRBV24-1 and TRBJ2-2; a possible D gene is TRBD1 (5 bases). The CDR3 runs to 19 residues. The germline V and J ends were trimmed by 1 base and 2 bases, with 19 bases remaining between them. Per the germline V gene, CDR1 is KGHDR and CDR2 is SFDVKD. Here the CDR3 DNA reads TGTGCCACCAGTGATTTAGGGGTCCGTAATCAGAGAAACACCGGGGAGCTGTTTTTT. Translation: CATSDLGVRNQRNTGELFF.

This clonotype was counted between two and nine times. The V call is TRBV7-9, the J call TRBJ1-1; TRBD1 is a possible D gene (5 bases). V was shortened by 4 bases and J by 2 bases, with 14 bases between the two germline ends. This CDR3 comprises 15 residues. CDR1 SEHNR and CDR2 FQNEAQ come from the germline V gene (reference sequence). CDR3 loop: CASSSVPTVNTEAFF. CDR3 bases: TGTGCCAGCAGCTCGGTCCCGACAGTTAACACTGAAGCTTTCTTT.

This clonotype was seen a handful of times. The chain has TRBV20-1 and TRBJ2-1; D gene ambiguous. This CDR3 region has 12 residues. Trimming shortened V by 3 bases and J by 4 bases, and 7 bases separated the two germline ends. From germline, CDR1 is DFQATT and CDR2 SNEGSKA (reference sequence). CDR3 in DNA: TGCAGTGCTAGTTTTGGGTACAATGAGCAGTTCTTC. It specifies CSASFGYNEQFF.

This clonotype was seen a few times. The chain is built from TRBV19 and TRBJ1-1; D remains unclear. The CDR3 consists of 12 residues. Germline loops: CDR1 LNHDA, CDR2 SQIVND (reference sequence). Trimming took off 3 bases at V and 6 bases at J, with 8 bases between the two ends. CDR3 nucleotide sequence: TGTGCCAGTAGTATCGACGGCGCTGAAGCTTTCTTT. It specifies CASSIDGAEAFF.

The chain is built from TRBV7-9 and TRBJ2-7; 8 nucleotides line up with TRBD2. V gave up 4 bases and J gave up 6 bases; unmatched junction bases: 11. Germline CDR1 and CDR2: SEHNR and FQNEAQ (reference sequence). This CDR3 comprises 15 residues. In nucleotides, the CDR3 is TGTGCCAGCAGCTCACCGGGACTAGGATTAGGCGAGCAGTACTTC. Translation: CASSSPGLGLGEQYF.

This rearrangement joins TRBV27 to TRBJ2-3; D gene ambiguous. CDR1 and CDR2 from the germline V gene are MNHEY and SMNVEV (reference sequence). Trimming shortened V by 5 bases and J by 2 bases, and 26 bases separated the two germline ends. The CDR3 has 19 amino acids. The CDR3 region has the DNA TGTGCCAGCAGTCCACGCAACTCACACGAACTGGCATTCACAGATACGCAGTATTTT. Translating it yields CASSPRNSHELAFTDTQYF.

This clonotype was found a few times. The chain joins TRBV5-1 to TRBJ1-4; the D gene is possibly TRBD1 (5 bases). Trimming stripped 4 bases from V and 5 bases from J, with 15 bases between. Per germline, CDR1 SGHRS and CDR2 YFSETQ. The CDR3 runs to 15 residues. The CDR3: CASSPDQGENEKLFF. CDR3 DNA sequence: TGCGCCAGCAGCCCGGATCAGGGAGAGAATGAAAAACTGTTTTTT.

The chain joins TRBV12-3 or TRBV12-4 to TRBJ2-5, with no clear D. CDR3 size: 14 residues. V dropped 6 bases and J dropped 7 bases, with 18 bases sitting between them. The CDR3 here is CASSPPGARATQYF. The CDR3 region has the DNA TGTGCCAGCAGCCCCCCTGGCGCCCGAGCGACCCAGTACTTC.

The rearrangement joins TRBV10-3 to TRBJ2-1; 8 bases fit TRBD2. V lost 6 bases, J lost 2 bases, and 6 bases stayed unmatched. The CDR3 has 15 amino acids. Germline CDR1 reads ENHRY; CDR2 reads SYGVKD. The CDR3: CAIRGAGGPYNEQFF. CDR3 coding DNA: TGTGCCATCAGGGGGGCGGGGGGCCCCTACAATGAGCAGTTCTTC.

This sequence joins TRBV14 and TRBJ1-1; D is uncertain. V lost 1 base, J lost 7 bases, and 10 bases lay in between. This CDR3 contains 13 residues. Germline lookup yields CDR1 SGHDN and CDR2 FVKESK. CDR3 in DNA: TGTGCCAGCAGCCAAGGGGTTTGGGGTGAAGCTTTCTTT. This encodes CASSQGVWGEAFF. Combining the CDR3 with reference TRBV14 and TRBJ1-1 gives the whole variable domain EAGVTQFPSHSVIEKGQTVTLRCDPISGHDNLYWYRRVMGKEIKFLLHFVKESKQDESGMPNNRFLAERTGGTYSTLKVQPAELEDSGVYFCASSQGVWGEAFFGQGTRLTVV.

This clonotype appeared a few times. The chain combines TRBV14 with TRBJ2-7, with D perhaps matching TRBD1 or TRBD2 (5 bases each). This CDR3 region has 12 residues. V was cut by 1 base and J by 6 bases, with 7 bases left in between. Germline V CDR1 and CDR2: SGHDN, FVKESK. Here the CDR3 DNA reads TGTGCCAGCAGCCAAGGAGGGGTCGAGCAGTACTTC. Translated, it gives CASSQGGVEQYF.

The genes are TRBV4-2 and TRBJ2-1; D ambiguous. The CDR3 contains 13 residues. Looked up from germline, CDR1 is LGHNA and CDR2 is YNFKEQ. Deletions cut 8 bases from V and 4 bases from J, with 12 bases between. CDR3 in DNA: TGTGCCAGCGGCCCCGTGACGTACAATGAGCAGTTCTTC. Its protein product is CASGPVTYNEQFF.

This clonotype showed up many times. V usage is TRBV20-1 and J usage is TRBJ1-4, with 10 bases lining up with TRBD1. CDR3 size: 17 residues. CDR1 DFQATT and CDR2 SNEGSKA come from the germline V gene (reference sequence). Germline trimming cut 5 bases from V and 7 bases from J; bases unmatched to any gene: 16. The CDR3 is CSAEPVTGGGSREKLFF. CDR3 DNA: TGCAGTGCTGAACCCGTGACAGGGGGCGGAAGTCGTGAAAAACTGTTTTTT.

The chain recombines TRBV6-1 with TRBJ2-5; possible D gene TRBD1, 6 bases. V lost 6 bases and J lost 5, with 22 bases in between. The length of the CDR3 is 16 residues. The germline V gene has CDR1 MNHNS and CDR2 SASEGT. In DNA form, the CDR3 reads TGTGCCAGCAGCTCTATCGGGACACCATCCTGGGAGACCCAGTACTTC. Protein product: CASSSIGTPSWETQYF.

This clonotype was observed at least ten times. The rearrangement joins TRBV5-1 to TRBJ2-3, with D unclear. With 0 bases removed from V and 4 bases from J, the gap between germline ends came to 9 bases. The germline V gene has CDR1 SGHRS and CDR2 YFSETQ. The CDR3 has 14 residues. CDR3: CASSLEALADTQYF. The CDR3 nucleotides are TGCGCCAGCAGCTTGGAGGCTTTGGCAGATACGCAGTATTTT.

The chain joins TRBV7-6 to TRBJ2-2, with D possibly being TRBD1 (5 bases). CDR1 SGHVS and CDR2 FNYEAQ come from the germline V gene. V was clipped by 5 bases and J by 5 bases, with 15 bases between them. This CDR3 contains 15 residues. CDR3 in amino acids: CASSARGSPTGELFF. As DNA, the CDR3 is TGTGCCAGCAGCGCTAGGGGCAGTCCGACCGGGGAGCTGTTTTTT.

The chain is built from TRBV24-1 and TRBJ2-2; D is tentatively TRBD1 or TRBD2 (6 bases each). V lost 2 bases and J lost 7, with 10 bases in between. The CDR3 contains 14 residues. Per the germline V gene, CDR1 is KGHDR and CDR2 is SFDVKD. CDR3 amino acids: CATSDSGAGGELFF. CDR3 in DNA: TGTGCCACCAGTGATTCGGGGGCTGGCGGGGAGCTGTTTTTT.

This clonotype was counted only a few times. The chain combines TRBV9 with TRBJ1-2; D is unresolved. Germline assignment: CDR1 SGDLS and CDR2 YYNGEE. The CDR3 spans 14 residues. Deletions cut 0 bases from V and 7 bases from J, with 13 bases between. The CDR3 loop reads CASSVGEGTGGYTF. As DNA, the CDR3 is TGTGCCAGCAGCGTAGGTGAAGGAACGGGTGGCTACACCTTC.

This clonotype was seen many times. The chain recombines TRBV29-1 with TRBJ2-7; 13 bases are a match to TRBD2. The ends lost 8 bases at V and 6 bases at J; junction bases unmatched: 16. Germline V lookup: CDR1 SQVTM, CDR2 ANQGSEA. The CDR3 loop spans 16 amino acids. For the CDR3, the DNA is TGCAGCACCATAGCGACTAGCGGGAGGCACGGGGCCGAGCAGTACTTC. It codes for CSTIATSGRHGAEQYF.

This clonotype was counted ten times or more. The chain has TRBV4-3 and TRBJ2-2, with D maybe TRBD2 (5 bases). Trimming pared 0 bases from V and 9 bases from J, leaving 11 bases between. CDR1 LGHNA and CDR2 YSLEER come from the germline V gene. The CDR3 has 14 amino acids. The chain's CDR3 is CASSQDEGSRELFF. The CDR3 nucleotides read TGCGCCAGCAGCCAAGATGAGGGCTCCAGGGAGCTGTTTTTT.

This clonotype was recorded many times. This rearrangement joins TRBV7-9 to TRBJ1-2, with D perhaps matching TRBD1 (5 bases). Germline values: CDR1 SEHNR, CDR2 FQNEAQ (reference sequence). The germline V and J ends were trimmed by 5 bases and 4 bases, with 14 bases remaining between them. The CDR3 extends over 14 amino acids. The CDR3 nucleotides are TGTGCCAGCAGCGCATCCGGGACTCGCTATGGCTACACCTTC. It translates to CASSASGTRYGYTF.

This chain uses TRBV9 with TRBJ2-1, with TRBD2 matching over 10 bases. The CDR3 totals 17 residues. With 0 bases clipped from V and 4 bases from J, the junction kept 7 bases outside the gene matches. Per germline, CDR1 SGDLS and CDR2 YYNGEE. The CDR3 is CASSVEFSGRLYNEQFF. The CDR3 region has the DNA TGTGCCAGCAGCGTAGAGTTTAGCGGGAGGTTGTACAATGAGCAGTTCTTC.

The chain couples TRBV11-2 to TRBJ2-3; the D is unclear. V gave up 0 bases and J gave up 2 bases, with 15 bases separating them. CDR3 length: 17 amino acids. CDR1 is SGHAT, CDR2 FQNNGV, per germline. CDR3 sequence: CASSLEWSFGDTDTQYF. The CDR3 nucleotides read TGTGCCAGCAGCTTAGAATGGTCCTTTGGTGACACAGATACGCAGTATTTT.

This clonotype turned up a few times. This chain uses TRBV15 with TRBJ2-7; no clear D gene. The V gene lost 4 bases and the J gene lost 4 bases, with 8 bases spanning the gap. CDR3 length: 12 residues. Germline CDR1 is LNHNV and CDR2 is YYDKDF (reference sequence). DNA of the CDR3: TGTGCCACCAGCAACGGGCTGTACGAGCAGTACTTC. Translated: CATSNGLYEQYF.

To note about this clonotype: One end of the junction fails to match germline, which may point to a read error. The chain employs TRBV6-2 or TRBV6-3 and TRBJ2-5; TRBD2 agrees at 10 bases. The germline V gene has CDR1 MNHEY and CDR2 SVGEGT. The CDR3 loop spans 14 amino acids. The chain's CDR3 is CTSSPGLAAETQYF. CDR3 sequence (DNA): TGTACCAGCAGTCCCGGACTAGCGGCAGAGACCCAGTACTTC.

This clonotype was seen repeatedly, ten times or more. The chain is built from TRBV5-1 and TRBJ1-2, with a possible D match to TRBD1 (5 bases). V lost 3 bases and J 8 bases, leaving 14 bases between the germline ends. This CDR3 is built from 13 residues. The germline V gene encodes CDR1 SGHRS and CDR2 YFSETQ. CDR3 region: CASSSGTQKGYTF. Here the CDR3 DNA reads TGCGCCAGCAGCTCCGGGACCCAGAAAGGCTACACCTTC.

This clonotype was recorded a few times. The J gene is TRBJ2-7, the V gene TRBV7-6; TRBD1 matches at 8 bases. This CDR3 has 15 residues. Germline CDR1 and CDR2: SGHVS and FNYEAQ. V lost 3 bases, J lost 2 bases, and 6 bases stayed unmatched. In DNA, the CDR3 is TGTGCCAGCAGCTTTACCGGGACAGGTACCTACGAGCAGTACTTC. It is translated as CASSFTGTGTYEQYF.

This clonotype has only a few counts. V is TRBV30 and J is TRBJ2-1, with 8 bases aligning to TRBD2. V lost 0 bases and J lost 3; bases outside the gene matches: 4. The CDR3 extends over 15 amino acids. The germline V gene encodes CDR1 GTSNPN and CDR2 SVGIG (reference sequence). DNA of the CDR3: TGTGCCTGGAGTGTCGGTAGCGGGATCTACAATGAGCAGTTCTTC. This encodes CAWSVGSGIYNEQFF.

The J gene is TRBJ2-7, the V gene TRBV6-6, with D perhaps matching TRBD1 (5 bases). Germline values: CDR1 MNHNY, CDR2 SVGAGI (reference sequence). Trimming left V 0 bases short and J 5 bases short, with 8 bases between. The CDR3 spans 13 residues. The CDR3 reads CASSYSRAHEQYF. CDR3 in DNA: TGTGCCAGCAGTTACTCCAGGGCCCACGAGCAGTACTTC.

CDR3 loop: CASSYSGGFSYEQYF. The CDR3 region has the DNA TGTGCCAGCAGTTACTCAGGGGGCTTCTCCTACGAGCAGTACTTC. V is TRBV6-5 and J is TRBJ2-7; TRBD1 matches 7 bases. The germline V gene encodes CDR1 MNHEY and CDR2 SVGAGI. The ends lost 0 bases at V and 0 bases at J; junction bases unmatched: 2. The CDR3 is 15 amino acids.